This T cell receptor beta chain was profiled in a study of T cells in Graves' hyperthyroidism and ophthalmopathy. Study outcomes and limitations: Ophthalmopathy could be told apart from stable hyperthyroidism with a 13 V-J model. Most clonotypes expanded in the thyroid (above 0.001) were also present in blood.

This clonotype has ten or more counts. Its cognate antigen is unknown. There were TCR beta CDR3 regions amplified from RNA transcripts. The HTBI primer set served for first-round RT-PCR of the TCR CDR3. TCRdb independently ran MiXCR on the multiplex PCR reads; one entry per CDR3 protein. This sample carries about 550,000 distinct CDR3 sequences, about 20% of them seen once, and the ten largest clones take approximately 26%. V lost 2 bases and J 4 bases, leaving 14 bases between the germline ends. There are 15 residues in the CDR3. Germline V gene sequence: CDR1 SGHTA, CDR2 FQGNSA. The specimen was blood. This receptor was identified in a man younger than 35 with Graves' hyperthyroidism. The chain combines TRBV7-2 with TRBJ2-5, with D possibly called TRBD1 or TRBD2 (6 bases each). The CDR3: CASSLFGGPRETQYF. In DNA, the CDR3 is TGTGCCAGCAGCTTATTCGGGGGCCCCCGAGAGACCCAGTACTTC. Based on the CDR3 plus reference TRBV7-2 and TRBJ2-5, the full variable domain is GAGVSQSPSNKVTEKGKDVELRCDPISGHTALYWYRQSLGQGLEFLIYFQGNSAPDKSGLPSDRFSAERTGGSVSTLTIQRTQQEDSAVYLCASSLFGGPRETQYFGPGTRLLVL.